This entry describes one TCR beta chain. V shed 4 bases and J 5 bases; nucleotides not matched to a gene: 9. Germline CDR1 and CDR2: SGHRS and YFSETQ. The CDR3 runs to 15 residues. As processed by the authors: Reference gene primer amplification in the assay estimated nucleated cell counts. Sequencing used immunoSEQ multiplex PCR; TCRdb keeps in-frame clones, though not all of them. V and J calls and clone size follow that table, whereas D and trimming were derived from the DNA. This table holds about 150,000 clones, approximately 80% found once. The source of the sample is a study of blood T cell repertoires in COVID-19. Study-wide context: Sample material is recorded as cDNA or gDNA derived from T cells, B-cell-depleted T cells, or PBMCs.

The chain employs TRBV5-1 and TRBJ2-7, with 10 positions matching TRBD1. This TCR came from a man aged 60 to 75 with active or convalescent COVID-19. Sequenced material: peripheral blood. The CDR3 coding sequence is TGCGCCAGCAGCCCGACCGGGACAGGGGTTGACGAGCAGTACTTC. It is translated as CASSPTGTGVDEQYF. The full variable domain, in which reference TRBV5-1 and TRBJ2-7 provide the parts outside the CDR3, is KAGVTQTPRYLIKTRGQQVTLSCSPISGHRSVSWYQQTPGQGLQFLFEYFSETQRNKGNFPGRFSGRQFSNSRSEMNVSTLELGDSALYLCASSPTGTGVDEQYFGPGTRLTVT.